This TCR beta chain comes out of a study of spatial heterogeneity in lung cancer. Overall study context: The authors sequenced available follow-up PBMC samples, taken a median of approximately 2 years after resection.

Specified time point: blood at routine non-recurrence follow-up after resection. TCRdb redid the calling of the 5' RACE reads with MiXCR, one entry per CDR3 protein. This sample has 9,500 to 13,000 distinct CDR3 sequences; about a fifth occur once, and the top ten carry roughly two fifths. Trimming took off 6 bases at V and 5 bases at J, with 28 bases between the two ends. The germline V gene has CDR1 MNHNS and CDR2 SASEGT. CDR3 length: 18 amino acids. This clonotype was observed at least ten times. The J gene is TRBJ2-5, the V gene TRBV6-1; no clear D. This TCR was recovered from a male donor with early-stage non-small cell lung cancer. The starting material was PBMCs, obtained at follow-up. CDR3 residues: CASRAVPFRVVRLETQYF. The CDR3 DNA sequence: TGTGCCAGCAGGGCAGTTCCCTTCCGGGTCGTAAGGTTGGAGACCCAGTACTTC.